One sample yielded the 6 T cell receptor beta chains listed below, sequenced in a study of blood T cell repertoires in COVID-19. Sequencing used immunoSEQ multiplex PCR; TCRdb keeps in-frame clones, though not all of them. The table has around 160,000 clones, 87% seen once; the top ten hold approximately 10%. The sequencing input was peripheral blood. These receptors were obtained from a woman in her 70s with COVID-19, enrolled during active disease.

The J gene is TRBJ2-7, the V gene TRBV7-3; a possible D gene is TRBD1 (6 bases). The CDR3 length is 16 residues. V shed 3 bases and J shed 2 bases, with 17 bases lying between them. Germline CDR1 SGHTA, CDR2 FQGTGA. CDR3 in DNA: TGTGCCAGCAGCTTCCTAGCCCGGGACATACCCTACGAGCAGTACTTC. Its translation: CASSFLARDIPYEQYF.

The chain recombines TRBV10-2 with TRBJ1-6; TRBD1 aligns across 12 bases. Germline V CDR1 and CDR2: WSHSY, SAAADI. The CDR3 contains 17 residues. Germline trimming cut 2 bases from V and 5 bases from J; bases unmatched to any gene: 4. The CDR3: CASSEAGQGADNSPLHF. The CDR3 coding sequence is TGCGCCAGCAGTGAGGCGGGACAGGGGGCGGATAATTCACCCCTCCACTTT.

The chain carries TRBV28 and TRBJ1-3; 8 bases are a match to TRBD1. CDR3 size: 15 residues. Germline trimming cut 4 bases from V and 2 bases from J; bases unmatched to any gene: 4. Germline V gives CDR1 MDHEN, CDR2 SYDVKM. The CDR3 DNA reads as TGTGCCAGCAGTTGGCAGGGGGCGACTGGAAACACCATATATTTT. It yields the protein CASSWQGATGNTIYF.

V and J are TRBV4-1 and TRBJ1-4, with 9 bases aligning to TRBD1. Trimming at V came to 1 base and at J to 8 bases, leaving 8 bases not matched to a gene. Per germline, CDR1 MGHRA and CDR2 YSYEKL. CDR3 length: 16 residues. CDR3 in amino acids: CASSQALGQGYEKLFF. As DNA, the CDR3 is TGCGCCAGCAGCCAAGCCTTAGGACAGGGGTACGAAAAACTGTTTTTT.

A few counts support this clone. The chain has TRBV2 and TRBJ2-7, with a possible D match to TRBD2 (5 bases). Germline V gene lookup returns CDR1 SNHLY and CDR2 FYNNEI. V was cut by 4 bases and J by 3 bases, with 13 bases left in between. The CDR3 sequence is 14 residues long. For the CDR3, the DNA is TGTGCCAGCAGTGGCGGACTGCGGCGCTACGAGCAGTACTTC. Translation gives CASSGGLRRYEQYF.

The rearrangement links TRBV12-3 or TRBV12-4 to TRBJ1-5, with D unresolved. This CDR3 has 13 residues. V was clipped by 3 bases and J by 7 bases, with 10 bases between them. CDR3 sequence (DNA): TGTGCCAGCAGTTTCGGGGTGGGGCAGCCCCAGCATTTT. It codes for CASSFGVGQPQHF.